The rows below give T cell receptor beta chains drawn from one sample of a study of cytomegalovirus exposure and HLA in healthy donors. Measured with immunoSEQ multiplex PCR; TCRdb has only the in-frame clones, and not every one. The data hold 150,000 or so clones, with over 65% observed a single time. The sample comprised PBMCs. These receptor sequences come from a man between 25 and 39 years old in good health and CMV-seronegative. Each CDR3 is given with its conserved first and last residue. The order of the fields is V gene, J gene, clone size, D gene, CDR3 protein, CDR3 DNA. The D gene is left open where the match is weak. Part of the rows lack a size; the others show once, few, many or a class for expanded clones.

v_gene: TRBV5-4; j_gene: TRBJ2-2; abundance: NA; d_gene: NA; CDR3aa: CASSPRAGASNTGELFF; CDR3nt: TGTGCCAGCAGCCCCAGAGCTGGGGCCTCGAACACCGGGGAGCTGTTTTTT
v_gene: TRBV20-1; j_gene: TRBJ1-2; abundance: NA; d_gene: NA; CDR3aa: CSADRYSGYTF; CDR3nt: TGCAGTGCCGACAGGTACTCTGGCTACACCTTC
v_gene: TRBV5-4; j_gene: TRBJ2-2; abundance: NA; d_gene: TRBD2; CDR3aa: CASSGLAGQTGELFF; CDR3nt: TGTGCCAGCAGCGGACTAGCGGGGCAGACCGGGGAGCTGTTTTTT
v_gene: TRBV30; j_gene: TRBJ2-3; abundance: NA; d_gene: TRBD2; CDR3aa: CAWSVARTSGSTDTQYF; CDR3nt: TGTGCCTGGAGTGTAGCTCGGACTAGCGGGAGCACAGATACGCAGTATTTT
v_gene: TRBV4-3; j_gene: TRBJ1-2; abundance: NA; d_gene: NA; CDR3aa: CASSQDPDSYGYTF; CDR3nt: TGCGCCAGCAGCCAAGACCCCGACTCCTATGGCTACACCTTC
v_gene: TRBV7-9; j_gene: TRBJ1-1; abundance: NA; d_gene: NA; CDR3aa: CASSFFIRGGNTEAFF; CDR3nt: TGTGCCAGCAGCTTTTTCATCCGGGGAGGGAACACTGAAGCTTTCTTT
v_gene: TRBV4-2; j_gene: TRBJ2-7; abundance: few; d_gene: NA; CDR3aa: CASSQNRASIYEQYF; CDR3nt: TGTGCCAGCAGCCAAAACAGGGCTTCTATCTACGAGCAGTACTTC
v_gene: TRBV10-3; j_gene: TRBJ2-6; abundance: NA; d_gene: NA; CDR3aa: CAISESLTFSGANVLTF; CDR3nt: TGTGCCATCAGTGAGTCTTTGACTTTCTCTGGGGCCAACGTCCTGACTTTC
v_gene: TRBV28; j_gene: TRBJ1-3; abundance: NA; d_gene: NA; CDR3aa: CASSSPGLPGNTIYF; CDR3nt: TGTGCCAGCAGTTCCCCGGGACTGCCTGGAAACACCATATATTTT
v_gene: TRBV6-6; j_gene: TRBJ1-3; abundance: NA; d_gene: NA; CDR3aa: CASSQQGSGNTIYF; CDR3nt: TGTGCCAGCAGTCAACAGGGCTCTGGAAACACCATATATTTT
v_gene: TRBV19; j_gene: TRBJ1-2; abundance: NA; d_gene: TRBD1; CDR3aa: CASSTGQGSYTF; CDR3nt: TGTGCCAGTAGTACGGGACAGGGCAGCTACACCTTC
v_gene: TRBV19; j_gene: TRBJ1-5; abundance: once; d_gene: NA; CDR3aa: CASSISRQNNQPQHF; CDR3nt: TGTGCCAGTAGTATAAGCCGACAGAACAATCAGCCCCAGCATTTT
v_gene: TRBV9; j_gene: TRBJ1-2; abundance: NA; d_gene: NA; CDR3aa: CASRGDTNYGYTF; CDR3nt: TGTGCCAGCAGAGGGGACACCAACTATGGCTACACCTTC
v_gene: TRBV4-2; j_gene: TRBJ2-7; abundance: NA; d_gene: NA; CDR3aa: CASSLGGELYEQYF; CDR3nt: TGTGCCAGCAGCTTGGGAGGCGAACTTTACGAGCAGTACTTC
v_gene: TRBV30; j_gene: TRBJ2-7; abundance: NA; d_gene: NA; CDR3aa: CAWSVLTYEQYF; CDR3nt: TGTGCCTGGAGTGTACTCACCTACGAGCAGTACTTC
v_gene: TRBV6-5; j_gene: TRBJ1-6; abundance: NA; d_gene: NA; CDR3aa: CASGGDHDSPLNF; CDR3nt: TGTGCCAGCGGCGGGGACCATGATTCACCCCTCAACTTT
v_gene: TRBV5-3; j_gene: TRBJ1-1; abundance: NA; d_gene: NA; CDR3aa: CARSLATGWTNTEAFF; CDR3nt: TGTGCCAGAAGCTTGGCCACAGGGTGGACGAACACTGAAGCTTTCTTT
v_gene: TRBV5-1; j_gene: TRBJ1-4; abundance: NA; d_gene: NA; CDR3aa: CASSLSQDREKLFF; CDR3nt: TGCGCCAGCAGCTTGAGTCAGGATCGCGAAAAACTGTTTTTT
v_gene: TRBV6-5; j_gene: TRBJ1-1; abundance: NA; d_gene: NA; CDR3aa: CASSYVRGGLGTEAFF; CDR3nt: TGTGCCAGCAGTTATGTAAGGGGGGGGTTAGGCACTGAAGCTTTCTTT
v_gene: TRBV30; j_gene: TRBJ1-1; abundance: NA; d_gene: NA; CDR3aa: CAWTWDTLGITEAFF; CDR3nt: TGTGCCTGGACCTGGGACACCCTAGGAATCACTGAAGCTTTCTTT
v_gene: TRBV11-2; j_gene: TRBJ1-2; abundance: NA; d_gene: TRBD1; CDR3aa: CASSSGQEEYGYTF; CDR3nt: TGTGCCAGCAGTTCCGGACAGGAGGAATATGGCTACACCTTC
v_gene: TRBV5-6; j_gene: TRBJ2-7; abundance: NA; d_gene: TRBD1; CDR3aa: CASSLAGQGLIYEQYF; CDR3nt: TGTGCCAGCAGCTTGGCGGGACAGGGTTTAATCTACGAGCAGTACTTC
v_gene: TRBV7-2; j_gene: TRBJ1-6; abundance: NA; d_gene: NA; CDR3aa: CASSPRSGDSPLHF; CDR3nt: TGTGCCAGCAGCCCCAGGTCGGGGGATTCACCCCTCCACTTT
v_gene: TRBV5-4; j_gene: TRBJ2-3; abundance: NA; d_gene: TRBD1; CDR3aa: CASSLAGTGSPSTDTQYF; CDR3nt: TGTGCCAGCAGCCTGGCCGGGACAGGGTCCCCTAGCACAGATACGCAGTATTTT
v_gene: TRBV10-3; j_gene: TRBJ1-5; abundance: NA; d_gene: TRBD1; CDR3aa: CAISEDRVSNQPQHF; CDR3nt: TGTGCCATCAGCGAAGACAGGGTTAGCAATCAGCCCCAGCATTTT
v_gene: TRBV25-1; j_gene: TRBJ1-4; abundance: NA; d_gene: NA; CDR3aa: CASSGTAANEKLFF; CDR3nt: TGTGCCAGCAGTGGGACAGCAGCTAATGAAAAACTGTTTTTT
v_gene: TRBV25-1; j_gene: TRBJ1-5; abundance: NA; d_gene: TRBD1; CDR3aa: CASSPGTKGQNNQPQHF; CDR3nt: TGTGCCAGCAGTCCTGGAACGAAGGGACAGAACAATCAGCCCCAGCATTTT
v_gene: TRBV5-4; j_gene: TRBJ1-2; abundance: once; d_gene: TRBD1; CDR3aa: CASSTREAGGLYGYTF; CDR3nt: TGTGCCAGCAGCACCCGCGAGGCAGGGGGCCTCTATGGCTACACCTTC
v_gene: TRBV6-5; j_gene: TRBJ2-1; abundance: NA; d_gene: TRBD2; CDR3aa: CASSISGALAEQFF; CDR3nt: TGTGCCAGCAGTATTAGCGGGGCCCTTGCTGAGCAGTTCTTC
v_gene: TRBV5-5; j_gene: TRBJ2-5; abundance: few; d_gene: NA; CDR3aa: CASSLASVQVDQQYF; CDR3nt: TGTGCCAGCAGCTTGGCCAGTGTGCAGGTTGATCAGCAGTACTTC
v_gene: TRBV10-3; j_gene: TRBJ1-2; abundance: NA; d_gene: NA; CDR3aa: CAISESRTAPLDSAYGYTF; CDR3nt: TGTGCCATCAGTGAGTCCCGCACCGCCCCTTTAGACAGTGCCTATGGCTACACCTTC
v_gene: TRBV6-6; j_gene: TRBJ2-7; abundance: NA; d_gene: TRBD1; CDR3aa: CASKPGQSSYEQYF; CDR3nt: TGTGCCAGCAAACCGGGACAGAGCTCCTACGAGCAGTACTTC
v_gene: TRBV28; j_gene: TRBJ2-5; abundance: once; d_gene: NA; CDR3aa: CASRFLKTQYF; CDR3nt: TGTGCCAGCCGGTTTCTGAAGACCCAGTACTTC
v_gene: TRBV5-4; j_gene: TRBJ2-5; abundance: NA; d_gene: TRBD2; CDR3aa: CASSGAGTSGKETQYF; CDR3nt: TGTGCCAGCAGCGGCGCCGGGACTAGCGGGAAAGAGACCCAGTACTTC
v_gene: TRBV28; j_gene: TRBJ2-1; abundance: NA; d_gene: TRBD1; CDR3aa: CAWGQLTYNEQFF; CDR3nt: TGTGCCTGGGGACAGTTAACCTACAATGAGCAGTTCTTC
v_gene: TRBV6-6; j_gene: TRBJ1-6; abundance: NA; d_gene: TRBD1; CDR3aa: CASSQGARDNSPLHF; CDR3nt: TGTGCCAGCTCACAGGGGGCAAGGGATAATTCACCCCTCCACTTT
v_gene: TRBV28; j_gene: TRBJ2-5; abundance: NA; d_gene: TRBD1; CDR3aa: CASSLPQGLETQYF; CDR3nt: TGTGCCAGCAGTTTACCACAGGGGTTGGAGACCCAGTACTTC
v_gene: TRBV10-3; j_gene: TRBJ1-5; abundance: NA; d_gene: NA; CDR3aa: CAIRPDSNQPQNF; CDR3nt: TGTGCCATCCGGCCGGATAGCAATCAGCCCCAGAATTTT
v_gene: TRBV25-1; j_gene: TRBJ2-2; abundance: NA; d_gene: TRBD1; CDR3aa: CASSEAPNRGSYTGELFF; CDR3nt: TGTGCCAGCAGTGAAGCCCCGAACAGGGGGAGTTACACCGGGGAGCTGTTTTTT
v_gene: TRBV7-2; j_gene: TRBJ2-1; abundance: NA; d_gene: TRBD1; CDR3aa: CASSLYQTGGGGNEQFF; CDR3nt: TGTGCCAGCAGCTTGTATCAGACAGGGGGGGGAGGCAATGAGCAGTTCTTC
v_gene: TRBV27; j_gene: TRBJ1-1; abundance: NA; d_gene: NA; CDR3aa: CASSLAPQIEAFF; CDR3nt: TGTGCCAGCAGTTTGGCCCCACAGATCGAAGCTTTCTTT
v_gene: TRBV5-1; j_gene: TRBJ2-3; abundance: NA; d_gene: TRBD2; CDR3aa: CASSLGTSGGSADTQYF; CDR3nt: TGCGCCAGCAGCTTGGGGACTAGCGGGGGGTCGGCAGATACGCAGTATTTT
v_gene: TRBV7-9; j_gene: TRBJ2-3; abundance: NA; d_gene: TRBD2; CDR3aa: CASSLGLAISTDTQYF; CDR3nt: TGTGCCAGCAGCCTAGGACTAGCGATTAGCACAGATACGCAGTATTTT
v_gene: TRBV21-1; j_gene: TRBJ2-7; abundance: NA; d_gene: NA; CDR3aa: CASSKAAYEQYF; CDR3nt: TGTGCCAGCAGCAAAGCCGCCTACGAGCAGTACTTC
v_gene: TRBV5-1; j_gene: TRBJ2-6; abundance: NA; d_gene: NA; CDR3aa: CASSWASRDISFSGANVLTF; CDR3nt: TGCGCCAGCAGCTGGGCCAGCCGGGACATATCTTTCTCTGGGGCCAACGTCCTGACTTTC
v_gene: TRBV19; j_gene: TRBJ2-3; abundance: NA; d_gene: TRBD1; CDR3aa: CASSLGQGWTDTQYF; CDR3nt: TGTGCCAGTAGCCTAGGACAGGGCTGGACAGATACGCAGTATTTT